This is a list of T cell receptor beta chains from one sample in a study of T cells in Graves' hyperthyroidism and ophthalmopathy. Each CDR3 protein gets one entry after TCRdb re-called the multiplex PCR reads with MiXCR. This table holds about 350,000 distinct CDR3 sequences, about a fifth found once. Input material: blood. The receptors were gathered from a woman between 18 and 29 years old with Graves' hyperthyroidism. Each CDR3 is given with its conserved first and last residue. A D gene is named only where the DNA matches it firmly.

J,V,D,CDR3
TRBJ2-5,TRBV3-2,.,CASSQGGHSGGGETQYF
TRBJ2-2,TRBV7-9,.,CASSSELNTGELFF
TRBJ2-5,TRBV6-1,.,CASVVGGRSFETQYF
TRBJ1-1,TRBV27,.,CASSLQGITEAFF
TRBJ1-2,TRBV10-1,.,CASIAGHDYGYTF
TRBJ2-5,TRBV4-3,.,CASTRVLGETQYF
TRBJ1-5,TRBV2,.,CASQREGGFNQPQHF
TRBJ1-5,TRBV27,.,CASSFRVNQPQHF
TRBJ1-1,TRBV11-2,.,CASSLVGEWTEAFF
TRBJ1-5,TRBV6-1,.,CASSEGGLRLMDQPQHF
TRBJ1-1,TRBV5-1,TRBD1,CASSSRTGRNTEAFF
TRBJ1-2,TRBV9,.,CASSVAKTSSYGYTF
TRBJ1-5,TRBV20-1,TRBD1,CSASFWDRGRGQPQHF
TRBJ2-7,TRBV14,TRBD1,CASSVRQGITYEQYF
TRBJ2-7,TRBV19,TRBD2,CASSPVAGVNPYEQYF
TRBJ1-1,TRBV6-5,.,CASSSQSMNTEAFF
TRBJ1-2,TRBV28,.,CASSLGTETNYGYTF
TRBJ1-1,TRBV20-1,.,CSACPPGRHTEAFF
TRBJ2-4,TRBV4-1,TRBD1,CASSQIGQGENIQYF
TRBJ1-2,TRBV6-1,TRBD1,CASSRQGSNYGYTF
TRBJ2-7,TRBV7-8,.,CASSLAAGAREYEQYF
TRBJ1-2,TRBV12-3/TRBV12-4,.,CASGRGYTF
TRBJ1-1,TRBV5-1,.,CASSWGPGVTLYPEAFF
TRBJ1-6,TRBV12-3/TRBV12-4,.,CASSVGSSYNSPLHF
TRBJ2-7,TRBV6-1,TRBD1,CASRIRQGGGYEQYF